These T cell receptor beta chains were read from a single sample in a study of T cell changes during pregnancy in multiple sclerosis. Only in-frame clones appear in the TCRdb table, and some are missing; sequencing was by immunoSEQ multiplex PCR. In the table there are approximately 30,000 clones, about 87% of which are singletons. The sample here was CD8+ T cells from peripheral blood mononuclear cells, taken before pregnancy. The receptors originated from a female donor with multiple sclerosis, enrolled in a pregnancy study. Both conserved end residues are part of each CDR3. Each record gives: CDR3 length, V gene, clone size, D gene, J gene, CDR3 protein, CDR3 DNA. D genes are given only for firm matches. Expanded clones get a size class; other rows say once, few or many, or leave the size out.

cdr3_length: 12
v_call: TRBV7-9
clone_size: NA
d_call: NA
j_call: TRBJ2-7
cdr3_aa: CASSSLSYEQYF
cdr3_nt: TGTGCCAGCAGCTCCCTTTCCTACGAGCAGTACTTC

cdr3_length: 11
v_call: TRBV25-1
clone_size: NA
d_call: NA
j_call: TRBJ2-1
cdr3_aa: CASSRSGEQFF
cdr3_nt: TGTGCCAGCAGTCGATCAGGGGAGCAGTTCTTC

cdr3_length: 18
v_call: TRBV27
clone_size: NA
d_call: TRBD2
j_call: TRBJ2-7
cdr3_aa: CASQGLAGGPDSSYEQYF
cdr3_nt: TGTGCCAGCCAGGGACTAGCGGGAGGTCCGGATAGCTCCTACGAGCAGTACTTC

cdr3_length: 14
v_call: TRBV5-4
clone_size: NA
d_call: NA
j_call: TRBJ1-2
cdr3_aa: CASSPGGTNYGYTF
cdr3_nt: TGTGCCAGCAGCCCCGGGGGGACTAACTATGGCTACACCTTC

cdr3_length: 15
v_call: TRBV6-6
clone_size: NA
d_call: TRBD1
j_call: TRBJ1-3
cdr3_aa: CASSPRGFSGNTIYF
cdr3_nt: TGTGCCAGCAGTCCCAGGGGGTTCTCTGGAAACACCATATATTTT

cdr3_length: 13
v_call: TRBV9
clone_size: NA
d_call: NA
j_call: TRBJ2-2
cdr3_aa: CASSSTGLGELFF
cdr3_nt: TGTGCCAGCAGCTCTACAGGGCTCGGGGAGCTGTTTTTT

cdr3_length: 17
v_call: TRBV15
clone_size: NA
d_call: TRBD1
j_call: TRBJ2-1
cdr3_aa: CATSSRVGQGLYNEQFF
cdr3_nt: TGTGCCACCAGCAGTAGAGTGGGACAGGGGCTTTACAATGAGCAGTTCTTC

cdr3_length: 18
v_call: TRBV5-1
clone_size: NA
d_call: TRBD2
j_call: TRBJ2-7
cdr3_aa: CASRSKKLAGGLKYEQYF
cdr3_nt: TGCGCCAGCCGCTCCAAGAAACTAGCGGGAGGGCTCAAATACGAGCAGTACTTC

cdr3_length: 18
v_call: TRBV13
clone_size: NA
d_call: NA
j_call: TRBJ1-2
cdr3_aa: CASSFSSIRGNANYGYTF
cdr3_nt: TGTGCCAGCAGCTTCTCGTCAATCCGGGGGAATGCTAACTATGGCTACACCTTC

cdr3_length: 14
v_call: TRBV4-1
clone_size: once
d_call: NA
j_call: TRBJ2-1
cdr3_aa: CASSQGLRYNEQFF
cdr3_nt: TGCGCCAGCAGCCAGGGACTTCGATACAATGAGCAGTTCTTC

cdr3_length: 17
v_call: TRBV7-3
clone_size: NA
d_call: TRBD2
j_call: TRBJ2-2
cdr3_aa: CARLPPLAGGNTGELFF
cdr3_nt: TGTGCCAGACTACCCCCACTAGCGGGAGGGAACACCGGGGAGCTGTTTTTT

cdr3_length: 16
v_call: TRBV9
clone_size: NA
d_call: NA
j_call: TRBJ1-4
cdr3_aa: CASSPRIQGTNEKLFF
cdr3_nt: TGTGCCAGCAGCCCCCGGATCCAGGGGACTAATGAAAAACTGTTTTTT

cdr3_length: 15
v_call: TRBV2
clone_size: NA
d_call: NA
j_call: TRBJ2-2
cdr3_aa: CASRTGRASTGELFF
cdr3_nt: TGTGCCAGCAGAACGGGGAGAGCCTCCACCGGGGAGCTGTTTTTT

cdr3_length: 12
v_call: TRBV7-9
clone_size: NA
d_call: NA
j_call: TRBJ1-2
cdr3_aa: CASSLDDPRSTF
cdr3_nt: TGTGCCAGCAGCTTAGATGACCCGCGGAGCACCTTC

cdr3_length: 14
v_call: TRBV28
clone_size: NA
d_call: NA
j_call: TRBJ2-7
cdr3_aa: CASRPQPPGNEQYF
cdr3_nt: TGTGCCAGCAGGCCTCAACCCCCGGGGAACGAGCAGTACTTC

cdr3_length: 16
v_call: TRBV6-1
clone_size: NA
d_call: NA
j_call: TRBJ1-3
cdr3_aa: CASSEVEDSSGNTIYF
cdr3_nt: TGTGCCAGCAGTGAAGTCGAAGACAGCTCTGGAAACACCATATATTTT

cdr3_length: 14
v_call: TRBV7-9
clone_size: once
d_call: NA
j_call: TRBJ2-1
cdr3_aa: CASSPPGDYNEQFF
cdr3_nt: TGTGCCAGCAGCCCCCCGGGGGACTACAATGAGCAGTTCTTC

cdr3_length: 16
v_call: TRBV5-5
clone_size: few
d_call: NA
j_call: TRBJ1-6
cdr3_aa: CASSHTTGHYNSPLHF
cdr3_nt: TGTGCCAGCAGCCATACTACGGGACATTATAATTCACCCCTCCACTTT

cdr3_length: 14
v_call: TRBV6-1
clone_size: NA
d_call: NA
j_call: TRBJ2-3
cdr3_aa: CASSERLFTDTQYF
cdr3_nt: TGTGCCAGCAGTGAGCGGCTGTTCACAGATACGCAGTATTTT

cdr3_length: 11
v_call: TRBV19
clone_size: NA
d_call: TRBD1
j_call: TRBJ1-2
cdr3_aa: CASGTVYGYTF
cdr3_nt: TGTGCCAGTGGGACAGTCTATGGCTACACCTTC

cdr3_length: 15
v_call: TRBV5-1
clone_size: NA
d_call: TRBD1
j_call: TRBJ1-2
cdr3_aa: CASSSYRGANYGYTF
cdr3_nt: TGCGCCAGCAGCTCTTACAGGGGGGCTAACTATGGCTACACCTTC

cdr3_length: 15
v_call: TRBV6-1
clone_size: NA
d_call: NA
j_call: TRBJ2-5
cdr3_aa: CASSASTGSQETQYF
cdr3_nt: TGTGCCAGCAGTGCCTCGACAGGCTCTCAAGAGACCCAGTACTTC

cdr3_length: 15
v_call: TRBV5-4
clone_size: NA
d_call: TRBD2
j_call: TRBJ2-7
cdr3_aa: CASSWAGRASYEQYF
cdr3_nt: TGTGCCAGCAGCTGGGCGGGGAGGGCCTCCTACGAGCAGTACTTC

cdr3_length: 12
v_call: TRBV5-6
clone_size: NA
d_call: NA
j_call: TRBJ2-3
cdr3_aa: CASSLVSDTQYF
cdr3_nt: TGTGCCAGCAGCTTGGTATCAGATACGCAGTATTTT

cdr3_length: 16
v_call: TRBV7-8
clone_size: NA
d_call: NA
j_call: TRBJ2-3
cdr3_aa: CASSLALTEGADTQYF
cdr3_nt: TGTGCCAGCAGCTTAGCGCTTACGGAGGGTGCAGATACGCAGTATTTT

cdr3_length: 12
v_call: TRBV7-9
clone_size: once
d_call: NA
j_call: TRBJ1-5
cdr3_aa: CASSTGNQPQHF
cdr3_nt: TGTGCCAGCAGCACAGGGAATCAGCCCCAGCATTTT

cdr3_length: 16
v_call: TRBV27
clone_size: NA
d_call: TRBD1
j_call: TRBJ2-3
cdr3_aa: CASGERDRRGQDTQYF
cdr3_nt: TGTGCCAGCGGGGAAAGGGACAGGAGGGGACAAGATACGCAGTATTTT

cdr3_length: 15
v_call: TRBV6-5
clone_size: once
d_call: NA
j_call: TRBJ1-3
cdr3_aa: CASSYQRESGNTIYF
cdr3_nt: TGTGCCAGCAGTTACCAGCGGGAATCTGGAAACACCATATATTTT

cdr3_length: 14
v_call: TRBV9
clone_size: NA
d_call: TRBD1
j_call: TRBJ1-1
cdr3_aa: CASSVDRGNTEAFF
cdr3_nt: TGTGCCAGCAGCGTTGACAGGGGGAACACTGAAGCTTTCTTT

cdr3_length: 13
v_call: TRBV6-1
clone_size: NA
d_call: NA
j_call: TRBJ2-7
cdr3_aa: CASSEGGEYEQYF
cdr3_nt: TGTGCCAGCAGTGAGGGGGGAGAATACGAGCAGTACTTC

cdr3_length: 16
v_call: TRBV27
clone_size: once
d_call: TRBD2
j_call: TRBJ2-1
cdr3_aa: CASSPHSGRALDEQFF
cdr3_nt: TGTGCCAGCAGTCCACACAGCGGGAGGGCCCTGGATGAGCAGTTCTTC

cdr3_length: 16
v_call: TRBV7-6
clone_size: once
d_call: TRBD2
j_call: TRBJ2-3
cdr3_aa: CASSLDAGGITDTQYF
cdr3_nt: TGTGCCAGCAGCTTAGATGCGGGAGGGATCACAGATACGCAGTATTTT

cdr3_length: 13
v_call: TRBV5-1
clone_size: once
d_call: NA
j_call: TRBJ1-1
cdr3_aa: CASSPGRKNEAFF
cdr3_nt: TGCGCCAGCAGCCCAGGGAGGAAAAACGAAGCTTTCTTT

cdr3_length: 13
v_call: TRBV7-9
clone_size: NA
d_call: NA
j_call: TRBJ2-7
cdr3_aa: CASREMSSYEQYF
cdr3_nt: TGTGCCAGCAGAGAAATGAGCTCCTACGAGCAGTACTTC

cdr3_length: 15
v_call: TRBV13
clone_size: once
d_call: TRBD2
j_call: TRBJ2-1
cdr3_aa: CASSLPGGAENEQFF
cdr3_nt: TGTGCCAGCAGCTTACCGGGGGGGGCTGAAAATGAGCAGTTCTTC

cdr3_length: 13
v_call: TRBV30
clone_size: few
d_call: TRBD1
j_call: TRBJ2-1
cdr3_aa: CAWSAIQGYEQFF
cdr3_nt: TGTGCCTGGAGTGCAATACAGGGGTATGAGCAGTTCTTC

cdr3_length: 14
v_call: TRBV28
clone_size: NA
d_call: TRBD1
j_call: TRBJ1-2
cdr3_aa: CASSSPGQGYGYTF
cdr3_nt: TGTGCCAGCAGTTCACCGGGACAGGGCTATGGCTACACCTTC

cdr3_length: 16
v_call: TRBV4-1
clone_size: NA
d_call: TRBD2
j_call: TRBJ2-5
cdr3_aa: CASSQETSGYQETQYF
cdr3_nt: TGCGCCAGCAGCCAAGAGACTAGCGGATACCAAGAGACCCAGTACTTC

cdr3_length: 13
v_call: TRBV27
clone_size: NA
d_call: NA
j_call: TRBJ2-1
cdr3_aa: CASSLWARDLRFF
cdr3_nt: TGTGCCAGCAGTTTATGGGCGCGGGACCTCAGGTTCTTC

cdr3_length: 16
v_call: TRBV28
clone_size: NA
d_call: TRBD1
j_call: TRBJ2-7
cdr3_aa: CASSPRRSTGAYEQYF
cdr3_nt: TGTGCCAGCAGTCCCAGGCGGTCTACAGGGGCCTACGAGCAGTACTTC